This passage covers 29 T cell receptor beta chains from one sample sequenced in a study of cytomegalovirus exposure and HLA in healthy donors. The PCR made use of 60 Vbeta and 13 Jbeta primers. Sequencing used immunoSEQ multiplex PCR; TCRdb keeps in-frame clones, though not all of them. Of under 200,000 clones listed, about four fifths are singletons. The sequenced sample was PBMCs. These TCRs come from a middle-aged man in good health and CMV-seropositive.

The chain recombines TRBV19 with TRBJ2-6; 8 nucleotides align to TRBD2. CDR3 size: 18 residues. The V segment lost 1 base and the J segment 0 bases; nucleotides outside the gene matches: 5. Germline V gene data show CDR1 as LNHDA and CDR2 as SQIVND (reference sequence). In DNA form, the CDR3 reads TGTGCCAGTAGTATAGCGGGAGGGGGTGGCTCTGGGGCCAACGTCCTGACTTTC. Translation: CASSIAGGGGSGANVLTF.

The rearrangement links TRBV7-2 to TRBJ2-1; TRBD2 aligns across 14 bases. The J segment lost 8 bases and the V segment lost 6 bases, leaving 6 bases of the junction unmatched. Germline lookup yields CDR1 SGHTA and CDR2 FQGNSA. The CDR3 sequence is 15 residues long. The CDR3 region is CASRGLAGGVDEQFF. In DNA form, the CDR3 reads TGTGCCAGCAGAGGACTAGCGGGAGGAGTGGATGAGCAGTTCTTC.

The CDR3 region has the DNA TGTGCCAGCAGCGACCGGGACAGGGTGGATGAGCAGTTCTTC. It translates to CASSDRDRVDEQFF. The chain uses TRBV9 and TRBJ2-1, with 9 bases fitting TRBD1. V lost 3 bases to trimming and J lost 8 bases; unmatched junction nucleotides: 6. The CDR3 totals 14 residues. Germline CDR1 and CDR2: SGDLS and YYNGEE.

The rearrangement uses TRBV6-5 and TRBJ2-1; D unclear. This CDR3 is 12 amino acids long. Between the trimmed V and J ends, which lost 6 bases and 9 bases, there was a span of 12 bases. Germline CDR1 reads MNHEY; CDR2 reads SVGAGI. The DNA for the CDR3 is TGTGCCAGCAGCACCGAGGTGGGTGAGCAGTTCTTC. It encodes CASSTEVGEQFF.

The gene calls are TRBV7-3 and TRBJ1-2, with D perhaps TRBD1 (6 bases). The germline V gene encodes CDR1 SGHTA and CDR2 FQGTGA. Trimming left V 3 bases short and J 5 bases short, with 10 bases between. The CDR3 extends over 13 amino acids. The CDR3 nucleotides read TGTGCCAGCAGCTTCCAGGGGTCGTATGGCTACACCTTC. Protein product: CASSFQGSYGYTF. The variable domain in full, with the rest retrieved from reference TRBV7-3 and TRBJ1-2, is GAGVSQTPSNKVTEKGKYVELRCDPISGHTALYWYRQSLGQGPEFLIYFQGTGAADDSGLPNDRFFAVRPEGSVSTLKIQRTERGDSAVYLCASSFQGSYGYTFGSGTRLTVV.

The V call is TRBV5-1, the J call TRBJ2-3; D gene ambiguous. V gave up 4 bases and J gave up 3 bases, with 9 bases separating them. The CDR3 covers 13 residues. Germline assignment: CDR1 SGHRS and CDR2 YFSETQ. CDR3 DNA: TGCGCCAGCAGCCCGCGACAAACAGATACGCAGTATTTT. Translating it yields CASSPRQTDTQYF.

The chain employs TRBV7-6 and TRBJ2-5, with 9 bases fitting TRBD1. The CDR3 length is 18 residues. Trimming cost V 6 bases and J 3 bases; bases outside gene matches: 17. Germline CDR1 reads SGHVS; CDR2 reads FNYEAQ. The CDR3 region has the DNA TGTGCCAGCAGACACGCCGGTCCCGGGACAGGGAGTAAAGAGACCCAGTACTTC. Translation gives CASRHAGPGTGSKETQYF.

The rearrangement uses TRBV7-2 and TRBJ1-2, with 9 bases aligning to TRBD1. V trimming: 3 bases; J trimming: 8 bases; junction bases outside the gene matches: 10. Germline values: CDR1 SGHTA, CDR2 FQGNSA. This CDR3 has 15 amino acids. CDR3 sequence (DNA): TGTGCCAGCAGCTTTCAAATACAGGGGGCGGGGGGCTACACCTTC. Translation gives CASSFQIQGAGGYTF.

The chain employs TRBV5-4 and TRBJ1-3, with 7 bases that match TRBD1. Looked up from germline, CDR1 is SGHNT and CDR2 is YYREEE (reference sequence). V dropped 3 bases and J dropped 2; count of bases not matched to a gene: 8. This CDR3 is built from 16 residues. The CDR3 protein is CASSWGTGATGNTIYF. Written as DNA, the CDR3 is TGTGCCAGCAGCTGGGGCACAGGGGCCACTGGAAACACCATATATTTT.

V usage is TRBV10-3 and J usage is TRBJ2-5; 13 positions agree with TRBD2. J gave up 3 bases and V 2 bases, and 3 bases lay outside the gene matches. The germline CDR1 and CDR2 sequences are ENHRY and SYGVKD. The CDR3 is made up of 16 amino acids. CDR3 sequence: CAISEGGLAGKETQYF. As DNA, the CDR3 is TGTGCCATCAGTGAGGGGGGACTAGCGGGAAAAGAGACCCAGTACTTC.

This clone turned up a few times. The V gene is TRBV7-6, the J gene TRBJ2-1; maybe TRBD2 (6 bases). The CDR3 sequence is 16 residues long. Germline V lookup: CDR1 SGHVS, CDR2 FNYEAQ. V lost 0 bases and J 6 bases, leaving 15 bases between the germline ends. In DNA form, the CDR3 reads TGTGCCAGCAGCTTAGCGCTGGGCGGGACCTTCAATGAGCAGTTCTTC. Translating it yields CASSLALGGTFNEQFF.

This clone was seen only a few times. The V gene is TRBV29-1, the J gene TRBJ2-7, with 7 bases lining up with TRBD2. Germline CDR1 SQVTM, CDR2 ANQGSEA. CDR3 size: 14 residues. The J segment lost 3 bases and the V segment lost 0 bases, leaving 5 bases of the junction unmatched. DNA for the CDR3: TGCAGCGTTGAAGATCGGGAGGTCAACTACGAGCAGTACTTC. Its protein is CSVEDREVNYEQYF.

J is TRBJ2-7 and V is TRBV28; 7 positions match TRBD2. Germline CDR1 and CDR2: MDHEN and SYDVKM. The V segment lost 5 bases and the J segment 4 bases; nucleotides outside the gene matches: 5. This CDR3 has 13 amino acids. The CDR3 nucleotides read TGTGCCAGCAGTGGGGGGGGAGTGTACGAGCAGTACTTC. Protein: CASSGGGVYEQYF.

This rearrangement joins TRBV13 to TRBJ2-7, with 8 nucleotides matching TRBD1. The CDR3 is 15 amino acids. V trimming: 6 bases; J trimming: 0 bases; junction bases outside the gene matches: 7. Germline V gives CDR1 PRHDT, CDR2 FYEKMQ (reference sequence). CDR3 sequence: CASRLTGDVSYEQYF. The CDR3 region has the DNA TGTGCCAGCAGGTTGACAGGGGACGTCTCCTACGAGCAGTACTTC.

This chain joins TRBV5-1 and TRBJ2-7; 10 bases are shared with TRBD1. Germline CDR1 reads SGHRS; CDR2 reads YFSETQ. The CDR3 covers 16 residues. Germline trimming cut 3 bases from V and 2 bases from J; bases unmatched to any gene: 8. CDR3 sequence: CASSWRVGTGAYEQYF. The CDR3 DNA reads as TGCGCCAGCAGCTGGAGAGTGGGGACAGGGGCCTACGAGCAGTACTTC. Using reference TRBV5-1 and TRBJ2-7 for the parts outside the CDR3, the full variable domain is KAGVTQTPRYLIKTRGQQVTLSCSPISGHRSVSWYQQTPGQGLQFLFEYFSETQRNKGNFPGRFSGRQFSNSRSEMNVSTLELGDSALYLCASSWRVGTGAYEQYFGPGTRLTVT.

The gene calls are TRBV20-1 and TRBJ2-1, with a possible D match to TRBD2 (6 bases). This CDR3 has 11 amino acids. CDR1 is DFQATT and CDR2 is SNEGSKA in the germline V gene (reference sequence). V lost 5 bases and J 10 bases, leaving 12 bases between the germline ends. The CDR3 reads CSAEWGGEQFF. In DNA form, the CDR3 reads TGCAGTGCTGAGTGGGGAGGCGAGCAGTTCTTC.

The chain couples TRBV7-9 to TRBJ2-5; D is perhaps TRBD2 (6 bases). The germline gives CDR1 SEHNR, CDR2 FQNEAQ (reference sequence). V lost 3 bases and J lost 5, with 13 bases in between. The CDR3 is 14 residues long. For the CDR3, the DNA is TGTGCCAGCAGCTTTTGGGGGACTGAGGAGACCCAGTACTTC. Its translation: CASSFWGTEETQYF.

The sample holds a few counts of this clone. V usage is TRBV7-3 and J usage is TRBJ2-3; 7 nucleotides line up with TRBD1. J gave up 3 bases and V 3 bases, and 3 bases lay outside the gene matches. Looked up from germline, CDR1 is SGHTA and CDR2 is FQGTGA. The CDR3 loop spans 14 amino acids. DNA of the CDR3: TGTGCCAGCAGCTTGACAGGGATAACAGATACGCAGTATTTT. Protein sequence: CASSLTGITDTQYF. The variable domain in full, completed from reference TRBV7-3 and TRBJ2-3, reads GAGVSQTPSNKVTEKGKYVELRCDPISGHTALYWYRQSLGQGPEFLIYFQGTGAADDSGLPNDRFFAVRPEGSVSTLKIQRTERGDSAVYLCASSLTGITDTQYFGPGTRLTVL.

The chain carries TRBV28 and TRBJ2-7, with D maybe TRBD2 (5 bases). CDR1 and CDR2 (germline): MDHEN, SYDVKM. V was cut by 2 bases and J by 6 bases, with 11 bases left in between. CDR3 length equals 13 residues. The CDR3: CASSLGSRGEQYF. The CDR3 DNA reads as TGTGCCAGCAGTTTAGGGAGCCGGGGCGAGCAGTACTTC.

This rearrangement joins TRBV28 to TRBJ1-1; D unresolved. The length of the CDR3 is 14 residues. Trimming removed 4 bases from V and 4 bases from J, with 13 bases in between. The germline gives CDR1 MDHEN, CDR2 SYDVKM. The CDR3 region has the DNA TGTGCCAGCAGTTCGCCTGGATGGGCCACTGAAGCTTTCTTT. Amino acids: CASSSPGWATEAFF.

The chain employs TRBV5-1 and TRBJ1-2; D is perhaps TRBD1 (5 bases). The CDR3 covers 15 residues. Per the germline V gene, CDR1 is SGHRS and CDR2 is YFSETQ. Trimming took off 0 bases at V and 4 bases at J, with 13 bases between the two ends. The CDR3, as DNA: TGCGCCAGCAGCTTGGGGCAGGGATTAGGCTATGGCTACACCTTC. Its protein is CASSLGQGLGYGYTF.

In DNA, the CDR3 is TGCGCCAGCAGCCAAACTTTGGCAGGGCAAGGAAACACCATATATTTT. The encoded protein is CASSQTLAGQGNTIYF. The chain couples TRBV4-3 to TRBJ1-3; D is possibly TRBD1 (5 bases). The CDR3 is 16 amino acids. Germline V gives CDR1 LGHNA, CDR2 YSLEER. The germline V and J ends were trimmed by 2 bases and 4 bases, with 15 bases remaining between them.

This clone was seen a handful of times. The chain is built from TRBV6-6 and TRBJ2-1, with no clear D. Germline V gene data show CDR1 as MNHNY and CDR2 as SVGAGI (reference sequence). Trimming took 6 bases from V and 0 from J, leaving 12 bases between them. The CDR3 consists of 15 residues. CDR3 nucleotide sequence: TGTGCCAGCAGCCCCCCCTCGGTCTCCTACAATGAGCAGTTCTTC. The encoded protein is CASSPPSVSYNEQFF.

The genes are TRBV7-8 and TRBJ2-1; 8 bases line up with TRBD1. Unmatched junction bases numbered 16, after V lost 5 bases and J lost 10 bases. The CDR3 sequence is 16 residues long. Germline assignment: CDR1 SGHVS and CDR2 FQNEAQ. The CDR3 here is CASSPRLAGGTGEQFF. CDR3 coding DNA: TGTGCCAGCAGCCCGCGGTTGGCAGGGGGCACGGGAGAGCAGTTCTTC.

The chain has TRBV2 and TRBJ1-2; maybe TRBD1 (5 bases). Trimming removed 10 bases from V and 2 bases from J, with 17 bases in between. CDR1 is SNHLY and CDR2 is FYNNEI in the germline V gene. The CDR3 runs to 14 residues. In DNA form, the CDR3 reads TGTGCCACAGCGGGGCAAACAAGGAACTATGGCTACACCTTC. This translates into CATAGQTRNYGYTF.

V usage is TRBV11-2 and J usage is TRBJ2-5; 7 nucleotides agree with TRBD1. V shed 4 bases and J 3 bases; nucleotides not matched to a gene: 5. The length of the CDR3 is 14 residues. CDR1 is SGHAT, CDR2 FQNNGV, per germline. Here the CDR3 reads CASSWTGTEETQYF. In DNA, the CDR3 is TGTGCCAGCAGCTGGACCGGGACAGAAGAGACCCAGTACTTC.

This clone was counted only a few times. The chain recombines TRBV5-4 with TRBJ2-5, with D maybe TRBD1 (5 bases). CDR1 is SGHNT, CDR2 YYREEE, per germline (reference sequence). CDR3 length equals 13 residues. V shed 4 bases and J shed 4 bases, with 11 bases lying between them. CDR3 nucleotides: TGTGCCAGCAGCGGCGACAGTGGAGAGACCCAGTACTTC. It is translated as CASSGDSGETQYF.

The chain links TRBV20-1 to TRBJ1-4; 9 bases match TRBD1. Germline assignment: CDR1 DFQATT and CDR2 SNEGSKA (reference sequence). CDR3 size: 11 residues. The ends lost 6 bases at V and 12 bases at J; junction bases unmatched: 5. CDR3 DNA: TGCAGTGCAAAGGACAGGGGTGAACTGTTTTTT. This sequence encodes CSAKDRGELFF.

This clone came up a few times. The chain is built from TRBV27 and TRBJ1-4; tentatively, D is TRBD1 (6 bases). CDR1 is MNHEY, CDR2 SMNVEV, per germline (reference sequence). The CDR3 covers 15 residues. V lost 6 bases to trimming and J lost 5 bases, with 16 bases between them. The CDR3 bases are TGTGCCAGCAGACCTACAGGGAGGGAGAATGAAAAACTGTTTTTT. Its translation is CASRPTGRENEKLFF.